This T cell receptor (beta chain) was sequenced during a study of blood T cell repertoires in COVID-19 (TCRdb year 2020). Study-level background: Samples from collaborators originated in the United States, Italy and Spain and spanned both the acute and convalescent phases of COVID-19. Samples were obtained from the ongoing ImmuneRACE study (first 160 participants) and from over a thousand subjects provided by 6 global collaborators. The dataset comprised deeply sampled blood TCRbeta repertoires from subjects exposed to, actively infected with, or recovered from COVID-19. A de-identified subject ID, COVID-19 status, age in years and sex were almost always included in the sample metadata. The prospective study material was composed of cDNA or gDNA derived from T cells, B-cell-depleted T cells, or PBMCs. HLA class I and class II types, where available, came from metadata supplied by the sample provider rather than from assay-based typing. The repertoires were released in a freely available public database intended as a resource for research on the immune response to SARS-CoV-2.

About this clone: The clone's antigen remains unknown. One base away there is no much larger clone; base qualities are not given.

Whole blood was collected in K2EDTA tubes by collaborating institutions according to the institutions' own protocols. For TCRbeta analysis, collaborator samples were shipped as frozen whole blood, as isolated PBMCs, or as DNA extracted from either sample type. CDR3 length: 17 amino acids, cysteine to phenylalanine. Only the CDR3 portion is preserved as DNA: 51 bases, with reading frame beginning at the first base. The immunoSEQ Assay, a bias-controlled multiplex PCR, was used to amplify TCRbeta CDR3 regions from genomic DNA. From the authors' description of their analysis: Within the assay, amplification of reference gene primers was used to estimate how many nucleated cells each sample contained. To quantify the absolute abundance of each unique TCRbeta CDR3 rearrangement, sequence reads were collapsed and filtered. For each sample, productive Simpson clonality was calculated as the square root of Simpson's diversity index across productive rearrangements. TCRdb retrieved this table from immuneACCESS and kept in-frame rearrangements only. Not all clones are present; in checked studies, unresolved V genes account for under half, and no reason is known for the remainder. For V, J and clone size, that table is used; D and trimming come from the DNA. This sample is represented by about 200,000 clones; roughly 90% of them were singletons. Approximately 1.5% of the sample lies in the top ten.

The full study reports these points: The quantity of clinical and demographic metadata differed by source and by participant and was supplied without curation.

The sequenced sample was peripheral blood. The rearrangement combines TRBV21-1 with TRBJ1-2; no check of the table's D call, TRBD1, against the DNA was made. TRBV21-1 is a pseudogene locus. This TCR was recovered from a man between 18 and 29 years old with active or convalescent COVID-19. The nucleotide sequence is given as TGTGCCAGCAGCCCGCGCGGGGCCAGGGGGCATAACTATGGCTACACCTTC. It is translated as CASSPRGARGHNYGYTF.